A single sample gave rise to the 23 T cell receptor beta chains below, sequenced in a study of blood T cell repertoires in COVID-19. The data were produced by immunoSEQ multiplex PCR, yet TCRdb's version contains in-frame clones alone and is incomplete. The sample gives under 400,000 clones, more than 75% of which show up once; about 9.4% is in the top ten. The sequenced sample consisted of peripheral blood. Receptors were obtained from a woman aged 30 to 39 with COVID-19, enrolled during active disease.

This chain uses TRBV28 with TRBJ2-1, with no clear D. Trimming removed 6 bases at V and 0 bases at J, with 12 bases between. This CDR3 region has 15 residues. Germline assignment: CDR1 MDHEN and CDR2 SYDVKM. CDR3 nucleotides: TGTGCCAGCAGCCTGACTGGATACTCCTACAATGAGCAGTTCTTC. Encoded protein: CASSLTGYSYNEQFF.

This chain uses TRBV3-1 (or the pseudogene TRBV3-2) with TRBJ2-7, with 10 bases fitting TRBD1. The V gene's germline CDR1 is LGHDT and CDR2 YNNKEL (reference sequence). With 1 base clipped from V and 3 bases from J, the junction kept 6 bases outside the gene matches. This CDR3 is built from 16 residues. CDR3 sequence reads: CASSQALTGGGYEQYF. CDR3 DNA: TGTGCCAGCAGCCAAGCCTTGACAGGGGGCGGCTACGAGCAGTACTTC.

The rearrangement links TRBV29-1 to TRBJ1-4; TRBD1 is a possible D gene (6 bases). The CDR3 runs to 13 residues. From germline, CDR1 is SQVTM and CDR2 ANQGSEA. The V end was cut by 6 bases, the J end by 5 bases, with 13 bases between. CDR3 coding DNA: TGCAGCGTCACGGGACAAGCCAATGAAAAACTGTTTTTT. Translation: CSVTGQANEKLFF.

The genes are TRBV2 and TRBJ1-2; D is unclear. The CDR3 is 13 residues long. Trimming pared 3 bases from V and 8 bases from J, leaving 13 bases between. Germline V gene lookup returns CDR1 SNHLY and CDR2 FYNNEI. The chain's CDR3 is CASSDIGAWGYTF. In DNA form, the CDR3 reads TGTGCCAGCAGTGATATCGGAGCTTGGGGCTACACCTTC.

This clone was counted a single time. The chain recombines TRBV28 with TRBJ2-7; possible D gene TRBD1, 6 bases. The germline CDR1 and CDR2 sequences are MDHEN and SYDVKM. The CDR3 totals 15 residues. V was trimmed by 6 bases and J by 0 bases, leaving 15 bases between them. CDR3 loop: CASRGTFWSSYEQYF. In DNA form, the CDR3 reads TGTGCCAGCAGAGGGACATTCTGGAGCTCCTACGAGCAGTACTTC.

This chain uses TRBV4-1 with TRBJ2-7, with 15 bases that match TRBD2. The germline gives CDR1 MGHRA, CDR2 YSYEKL. Unmatched junction bases numbered 7, after V lost 1 base and J lost 0 bases. The CDR3 has 19 amino acids. In nucleotides, the CDR3 is TGCGCCAGCAGCCAAGTGGGACTAGCGGGAGGTCAAATCTCCTACGAGCAGTACTTC. The encoded protein is CASSQVGLAGGQISYEQYF.

This clone has a handful of counts. This chain joins TRBV30 and TRBJ1-4; D is unresolved. Trimming took 0 bases from V and 10 from J, leaving 15 bases between them. This CDR3 is built from 14 residues. CDR1 GTSNPN and CDR2 SVGIG come from the germline V gene (reference sequence). CDR3 DNA: TGTGCCTGGAGTGTACCCCCGGGGATCGGAAAACTGTTTTTT. Its protein is CAWSVPPGIGKLFF.

The chain joins TRBV6-6 to TRBJ2-2, with 12 bases aligning to TRBD1. The V gene's germline CDR1 is MNHNY and CDR2 SVGAGI (reference sequence). V lost 8 bases to trimming and J lost 6 bases; unmatched junction nucleotides: 7. The CDR3 runs to 15 residues. Written as DNA, the CDR3 is TGTGCCAGCCTTCTTCGGGACAGGGGGCCCGGGGAGCTGTTTTTT. Protein sequence: CASLLRDRGPGELFF.

The rearrangement links TRBV1 to TRBJ1-2; the table calls TRBD1, which could not be checked here. TRBV1 is listed as a pseudogene. There are 14 residues in the CDR3. DNA of the CDR3: TGCACCAGCAGCCACGCGGGACAGGGGAGTGGCTACACCTTC. Translating it yields CTSSHAGQGSGYTF.

J is TRBJ2-3 and V is TRBV10-3; 8 bases are a match to TRBD2. The CDR3 runs to 15 residues. Losses at the gene ends were 6 bases for V and 1 base for J; bases not matched to a gene: 6. Germline CDR1 ENHRY, CDR2 SYGVKD. DNA of the CDR3: TGTGCCATCAGGGGGAGCGGGGGACGCACAGATACGCAGTATTTT. This sequence encodes CAIRGSGGRTDTQYF.

The CDR3 DNA reads TGTGCCAGCAGTTACTCTACTAGCGCCGAAGAGACCCAGTACTTC. Protein sequence: CASSYSTSAEETQYF. V is TRBV6-5 and J is TRBJ2-5; 7 nucleotides match TRBD2. Germline V lookup: CDR1 MNHEY, CDR2 SVGAGI. Trimming at V came to 0 bases and at J to 3 bases, leaving 4 bases not matched to a gene. The CDR3 contains 15 residues.

The sample holds one count of this clone. The V call is TRBV30, the J call TRBJ2-1; tentatively, D is TRBD1 (6 bases). There are 15 residues in the CDR3. Germline values: CDR1 GTSNPN, CDR2 SVGIG (reference sequence). Trimming removed 3 bases at V and 0 bases at J, with 12 bases between. CDR3 in amino acids: CAWSPLDSSYNEQFF. CDR3 coding DNA: TGTGCCTGGAGCCCCCTGGACAGCTCCTACAATGAGCAGTTCTTC.

The chain uses TRBV7-9 and TRBJ1-1; a possible D gene is TRBD1 (6 bases). V dropped 3 bases and J dropped 0 bases, with 11 bases sitting between them. There are 15 residues in the CDR3. Germline V gene lookup returns CDR1 SEHNR and CDR2 FQNEAQ (reference sequence). The CDR3 sequence is CASSFGQHMNTEAFF. In DNA, the CDR3 is TGTGCCAGCAGCTTCGGACAGCACATGAACACTGAAGCTTTCTTT. The variable domain in full, with the rest retrieved from reference TRBV7-9 and TRBJ1-1, is DTGVSQNPRHKITKRGQNVTFRCDPISEHNRLYWYRQTLGQGPEFLTYFQNEAQLEKSRLLSDRFSAERPKGSFSTLEIQRTEQGDSAMYLCASSFGQHMNTEAFFGQGTRLTVV.

This chain joins TRBV5-1 and TRBJ1-5, with D maybe TRBD1 (6 bases). The CDR3 is 15 amino acids. Germline V CDR1 and CDR2: SGHRS, YFSETQ. V lost 1 base to trimming and J lost 2 bases, with 10 bases between them. CDR3 in DNA: TGCGCCAGCAGCTTGTCCACAGGGCGCAATCAGCCCCAGCATTTT. Protein product: CASSLSTGRNQPQHF.

The chain combines TRBV19 with TRBJ1-1, with TRBD1 identical over 7 bases. Germline V gives CDR1 LNHDA, CDR2 SQIVND (reference sequence). Trimming removed 6 bases from V and 8 bases from J; junction bases left unmatched: 12. The CDR3 is made up of 14 amino acids. The CDR3 sequence: CASSKSSRGSEAFF. Written as DNA, the CDR3 is TGTGCCAGTAGCAAATCCTCCAGGGGGAGCGAAGCTTTCTTT.

The rearrangement joins TRBV3-1 (or the pseudogene TRBV3-2) to TRBJ1-1; a weak D match, TRBD1 (6 bases). Trimming took 5 bases from V and 8 from J, leaving 9 bases between them. This CDR3 comprises 11 residues. Looked up from germline, CDR1 is LGHDT and CDR2 is YNNKEL (reference sequence). CDR3 sequence (DNA): TGTGCCAGCAGCGTCGACAGGGAAGCTTTCTTT. Translating it yields CASSVDREAFF.

The chain carries TRBV9 and TRBJ2-7; TRBD1 might be the D (5 bases). This CDR3 has 14 residues. The germline V gene encodes CDR1 SGDLS and CDR2 YYNGEE. The V and J ends lost 0 bases and 4 bases respectively, with 11 bases between them. The DNA for the CDR3 is TGTGCCAGCAGCGTAGGGACATCTCCGTACGAGCAGTACTTC. Protein product: CASSVGTSPYEQYF.

The table lists this clone with a few counts. The V gene is TRBV28, the J gene TRBJ1-2; 7 nucleotides match TRBD1. V trimming: 5 bases; J trimming: 5 bases; junction bases outside the gene matches: 8. CDR1 and CDR2 from the germline V gene are MDHEN and SYDVKM. The length of the CDR3 is 14 residues. CDR3 sequence: CASSIQGKSYGYTF. The CDR3 nucleotides read TGTGCCAGCAGTATACAGGGGAAATCTTATGGCTACACCTTC.

This clone appeared a single time. The chain carries TRBV7-2 and TRBJ1-4, with D possibly matching TRBD1 (6 bases). V gave up 5 bases and J gave up 5 bases, with 12 bases separating them. This CDR3 contains 14 residues. CDR1 is SGHTA and CDR2 is FQGNSA in the germline V gene. CDR3 DNA sequence: TGTGCCAGCAGCCCACAGGGTTTAAATGAAAAACTGTTTTTT. The encoded protein is CASSPQGLNEKLFF.

A word on this clone: Other DNA sequences in the sample encode the same CDR3. The rearrangement joins TRBV19 to TRBJ1-5; D is unclear. CDR1 and CDR2 from the germline V gene are LNHDA and SQIVND (reference sequence). CDR3 size: 14 residues. Trimming pared 3 bases from V and 3 bases from J, leaving 9 bases between. The CDR3 DNA follows: TGTGCCAGTAGTATCCCGGGATTCAATCAGCCCCAGCATTTT. This gives the protein CASSIPGFNQPQHF. Filled out from reference TRBV19 and TRBJ1-5, the complete variable domain reads DGGITQSPKYLFRKEGQNVTLSCEQNLNHDAMYWYRQDPGQGLRLIYYSQIVNDFQKGDIAEGYSVSREKKESFPLTVTSAQKNPTAFYLCASSIPGFNQPQHFGDGTRLSIL.

The J gene is TRBJ2-1, the V gene TRBV4-1; 7 bases agree with TRBD2. V trimming: 0 bases; J trimming: 4 bases; junction bases outside the gene matches: 12. The CDR3 has 18 residues. The germline CDR1 and CDR2 sequences are MGHRA and YSYEKL. CDR3 sequence (DNA): TGCGCCAGCAGCCAAGATGATTCTCGGGCTAGCGGATACAATGAGCAGTTCTTC. As protein: CASSQDDSRASGYNEQFF.

The CDR3 sequence: CASSILRGQSTGELFF. In DNA, the CDR3 is TGCGCCAGCAGCATCTTAAGAGGACAGTCCACCGGGGAGCTGTTTTTT. The V gene is TRBV5-1, the J gene TRBJ2-2; maybe TRBD1 (6 bases). Germline V lookup: CDR1 SGHRS, CDR2 YFSETQ. The germline V and J ends were trimmed by 4 bases and 4 bases, with 17 bases remaining between them. This CDR3 region has 16 residues.

The chain links TRBV10-3 to TRBJ2-1; no clear D. This CDR3 is built from 15 residues. V was trimmed by 6 bases and J by 6 bases, leaving 18 bases between them. CDR1 is ENHRY, CDR2 SYGVKD, per germline. The CDR3 DNA is TGTGCCATCAGGGGTCTCGCGGTCAACGGCAATGAGCAGTTCTTC. It is translated as CAIRGLAVNGNEQFF.